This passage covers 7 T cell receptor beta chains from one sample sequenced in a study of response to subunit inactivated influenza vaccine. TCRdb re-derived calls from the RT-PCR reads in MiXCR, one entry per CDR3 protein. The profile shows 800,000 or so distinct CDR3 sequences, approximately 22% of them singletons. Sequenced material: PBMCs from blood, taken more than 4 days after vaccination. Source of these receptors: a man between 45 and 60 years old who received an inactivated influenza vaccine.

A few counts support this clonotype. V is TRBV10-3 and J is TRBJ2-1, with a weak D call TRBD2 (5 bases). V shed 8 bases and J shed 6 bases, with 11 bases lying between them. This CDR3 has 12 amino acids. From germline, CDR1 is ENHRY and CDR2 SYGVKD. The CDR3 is CAIGVEGNEQFF. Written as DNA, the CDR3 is TGTGCCATCGGGGTAGAGGGCAATGAGCAGTTCTTC.

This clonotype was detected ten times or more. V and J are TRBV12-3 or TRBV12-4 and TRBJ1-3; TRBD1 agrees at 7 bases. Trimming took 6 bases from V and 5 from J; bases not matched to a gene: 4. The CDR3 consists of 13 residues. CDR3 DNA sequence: TGTGCCAGCAGAGCAGGGGGTCGAAACACCATATATTTT. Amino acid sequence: CASRAGGRNTIYF.

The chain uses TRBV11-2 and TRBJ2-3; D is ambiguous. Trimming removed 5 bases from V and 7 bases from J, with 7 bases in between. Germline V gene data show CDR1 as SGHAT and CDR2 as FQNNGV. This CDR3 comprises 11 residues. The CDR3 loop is CASSQTHTQYF. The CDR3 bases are TGTGCCAGCAGCCAGACCCATACGCAGTATTTT.

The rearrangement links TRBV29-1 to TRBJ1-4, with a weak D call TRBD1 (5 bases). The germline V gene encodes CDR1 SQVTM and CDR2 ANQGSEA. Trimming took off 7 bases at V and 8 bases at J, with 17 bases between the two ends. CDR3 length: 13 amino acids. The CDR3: CSAANRRGEKLFF. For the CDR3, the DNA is TGCAGCGCCGCTAACAGGAGAGGGGAAAAACTGTTTTTT.

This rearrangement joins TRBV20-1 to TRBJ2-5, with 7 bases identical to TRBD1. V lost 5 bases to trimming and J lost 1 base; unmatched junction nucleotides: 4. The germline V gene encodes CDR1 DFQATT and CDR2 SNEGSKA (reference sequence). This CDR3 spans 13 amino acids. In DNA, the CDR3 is TGCAGTGCTTCGGACAGGAGCCAAGAGACCCAGTACTTC. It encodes CSASDRSQETQYF.

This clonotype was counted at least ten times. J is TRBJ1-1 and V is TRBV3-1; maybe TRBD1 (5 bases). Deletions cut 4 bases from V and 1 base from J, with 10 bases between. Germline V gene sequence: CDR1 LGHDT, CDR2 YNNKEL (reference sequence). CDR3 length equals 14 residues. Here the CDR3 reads CASSPTVENTEAFF. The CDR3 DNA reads TGTGCCAGCAGCCCGACAGTGGAGAACACTGAAGCTTTCTTT.

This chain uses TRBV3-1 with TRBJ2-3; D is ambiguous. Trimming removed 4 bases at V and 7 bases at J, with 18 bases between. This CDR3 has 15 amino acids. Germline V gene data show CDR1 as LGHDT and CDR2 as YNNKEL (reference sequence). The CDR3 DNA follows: TGTGCCAGCAGCCCTGCTCAAGACCCTTACTATACGCAGTATTTT. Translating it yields CASSPAQDPYYTQYF.